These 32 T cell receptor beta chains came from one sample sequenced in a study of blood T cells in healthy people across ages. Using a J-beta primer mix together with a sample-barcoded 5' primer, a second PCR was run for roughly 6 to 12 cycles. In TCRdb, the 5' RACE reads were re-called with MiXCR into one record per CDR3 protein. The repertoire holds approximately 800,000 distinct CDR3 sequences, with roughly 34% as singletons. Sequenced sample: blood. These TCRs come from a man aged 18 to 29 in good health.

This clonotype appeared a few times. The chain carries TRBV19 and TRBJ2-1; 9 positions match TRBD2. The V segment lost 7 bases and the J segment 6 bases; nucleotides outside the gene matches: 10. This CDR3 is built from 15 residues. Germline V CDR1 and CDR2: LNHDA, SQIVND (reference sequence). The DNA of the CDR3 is TGTGCCAGTACAGTAGCGGGGGCAGGGGGCAATGAGCAGTTCTTC. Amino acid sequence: CASTVAGAGGNEQFF.

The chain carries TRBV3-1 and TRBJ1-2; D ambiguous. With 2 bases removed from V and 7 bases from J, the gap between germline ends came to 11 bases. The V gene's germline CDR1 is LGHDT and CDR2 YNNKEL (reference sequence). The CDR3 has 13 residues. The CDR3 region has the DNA TGTGCCAGCAGCCAACTGAGGGATGGTGGCTACACCTTC. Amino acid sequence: CASSQLRDGGYTF.

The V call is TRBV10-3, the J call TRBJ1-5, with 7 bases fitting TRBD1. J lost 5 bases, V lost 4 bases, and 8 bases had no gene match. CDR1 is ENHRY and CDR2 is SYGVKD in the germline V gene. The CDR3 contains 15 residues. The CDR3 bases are TGTGCCATCAGTGCCCGGGACAGTTATGATCAGCCCCAGCATTTT. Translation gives CAISARDSYDQPQHF.

CDR3 region: CSARDLMWEANYGYTF. The DNA of the CDR3 is TGCAGTGCTAGAGATCTCATGTGGGAAGCTAACTATGGCTACACCTTC. This rearrangement joins TRBV20-1 to TRBJ1-2; D is undetermined. This CDR3 has 16 amino acids. Germline CDR1 is DFQATT and CDR2 is SNEGSKA (reference sequence). Between the trimmed V and J ends, which lost 0 bases and 0 bases, there was a span of 14 bases.

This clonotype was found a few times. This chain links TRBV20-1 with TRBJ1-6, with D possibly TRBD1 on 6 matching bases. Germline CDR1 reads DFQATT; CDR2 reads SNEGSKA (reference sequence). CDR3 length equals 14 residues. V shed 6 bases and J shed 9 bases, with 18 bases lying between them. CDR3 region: CSAVGGPTVSPLHF. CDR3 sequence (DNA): TGCAGTGCCGTCGGGGGGCCCACAGTTTCACCCCTCCACTTT.

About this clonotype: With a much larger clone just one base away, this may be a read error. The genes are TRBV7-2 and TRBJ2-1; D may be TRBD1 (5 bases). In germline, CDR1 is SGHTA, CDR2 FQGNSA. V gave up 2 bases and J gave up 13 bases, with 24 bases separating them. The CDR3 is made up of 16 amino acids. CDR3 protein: CASSLLRQSSGETQFF. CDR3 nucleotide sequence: TGTGCCAGCAGCTTATTAAGACAGAGTTCAGGAGAGACCCAGTTCTTC.

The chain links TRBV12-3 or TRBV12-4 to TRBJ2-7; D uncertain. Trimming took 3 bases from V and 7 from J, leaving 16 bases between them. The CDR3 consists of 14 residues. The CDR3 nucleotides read TGTGCCAGCAGTTTTGCTGAAGGTATGGGGGAGCAGTACTTC. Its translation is CASSFAEGMGEQYF.

CDR3 amino acids: CASSLELLNTEAFF. DNA of the CDR3: TGTGCCAGCAGCTTAGAACTGCTGAACACTGAAGCTTTCTTT. The rearrangement joins TRBV13 to TRBJ1-1; D is unclear. CDR3 length: 14 residues. The V gene's germline CDR1 is PRHDT and CDR2 FYEKMQ (reference sequence). Trimming shortened V by 1 base and J by 0 bases, and 6 bases separated the two germline ends. Together with reference TRBV13 and TRBJ1-1, the CDR3 gives the full variable domain: AAGVIQSPRHLIKEKRETATLKCYPIPRHDTVYWYQQGPGQDPQFLISFYEKMQSDKGSIPDRFSAQQFSDYHSELNMSSLELGDSALYFCASSLELLNTEAFFGQGTRLTVV.

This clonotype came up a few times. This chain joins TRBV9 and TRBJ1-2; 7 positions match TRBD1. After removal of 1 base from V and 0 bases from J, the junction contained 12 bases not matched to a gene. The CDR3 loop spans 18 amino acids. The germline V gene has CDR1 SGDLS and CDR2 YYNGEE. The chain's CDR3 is CASSVPKIGQDANYGYTF. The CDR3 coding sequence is TGTGCCAGCAGCGTACCAAAAATTGGACAGGACGCTAACTATGGCTACACCTTC.

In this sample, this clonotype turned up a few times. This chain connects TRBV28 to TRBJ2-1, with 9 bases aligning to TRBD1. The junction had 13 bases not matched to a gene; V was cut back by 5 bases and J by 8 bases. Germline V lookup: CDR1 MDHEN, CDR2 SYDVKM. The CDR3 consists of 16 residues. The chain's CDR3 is CASSRALGQGRDEQFF. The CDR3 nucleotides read TGTGCCAGCAGTCGGGCCCTGGGACAGGGAAGGGATGAGCAGTTCTTC.

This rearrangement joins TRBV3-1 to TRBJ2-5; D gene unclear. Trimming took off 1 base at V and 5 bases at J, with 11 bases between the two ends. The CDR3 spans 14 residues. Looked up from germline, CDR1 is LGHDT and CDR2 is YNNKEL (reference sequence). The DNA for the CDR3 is TGTGCCAGCAGCCAAGGCCTCCCTCGGGAGACCCAGTACTTC. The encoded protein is CASSQGLPRETQYF.

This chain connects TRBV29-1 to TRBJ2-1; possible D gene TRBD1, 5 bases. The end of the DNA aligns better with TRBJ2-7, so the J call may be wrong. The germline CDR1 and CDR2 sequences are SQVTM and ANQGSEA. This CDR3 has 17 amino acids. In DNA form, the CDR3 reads TGCAGCGTTGAAGGGGCCGCTGGGGCCAGCTCCTACAATGAGCAGTACTTC. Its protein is CSVEGAAGASSYNEQYF.

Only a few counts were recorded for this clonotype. CDR3 region: CASSHARAYEQYF. The CDR3 DNA is TGTGCCAGCAGCCATGCGCGTGCCTACGAGCAGTACTTC. This chain joins TRBV14 and TRBJ2-7, with D hard to call. The V end was cut by 3 bases, the J end by 2 bases, with 8 bases between. CDR1 SGHDN and CDR2 FVKESK come from the germline V gene. This CDR3 region has 13 residues.

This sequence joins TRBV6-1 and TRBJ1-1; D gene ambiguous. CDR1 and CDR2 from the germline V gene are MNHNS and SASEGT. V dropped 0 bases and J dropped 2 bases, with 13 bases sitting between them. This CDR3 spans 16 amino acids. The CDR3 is CASSEASRRSNTEAFF. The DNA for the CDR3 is TGTGCCAGCAGTGAAGCGTCGCGGAGATCCAACACTGAAGCTTTCTTT.

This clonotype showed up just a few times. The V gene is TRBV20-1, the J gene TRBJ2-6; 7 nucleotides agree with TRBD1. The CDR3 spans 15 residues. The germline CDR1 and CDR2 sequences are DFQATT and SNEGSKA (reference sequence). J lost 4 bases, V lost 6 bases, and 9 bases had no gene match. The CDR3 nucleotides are TGCAGTGCGTTAACAGGGGCCTCCGGGGCCAACGTCCTGACTTTC. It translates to CSALTGASGANVLTF.

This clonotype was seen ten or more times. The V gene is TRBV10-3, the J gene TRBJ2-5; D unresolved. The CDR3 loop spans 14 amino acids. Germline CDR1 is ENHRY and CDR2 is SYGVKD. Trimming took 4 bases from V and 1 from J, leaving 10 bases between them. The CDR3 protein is CAISVGRLQETQYF. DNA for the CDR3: TGTGCCATCAGTGTCGGCAGGCTCCAAGAGACCCAGTACTTC.

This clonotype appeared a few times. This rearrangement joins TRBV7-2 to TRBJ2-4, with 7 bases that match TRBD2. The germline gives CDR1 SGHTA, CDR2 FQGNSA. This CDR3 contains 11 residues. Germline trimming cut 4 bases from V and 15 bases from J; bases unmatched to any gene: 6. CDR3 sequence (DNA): TGTGCCAGCAGCTCCCAGGGACTACCGTACTTC. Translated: CASSSQGLPYF. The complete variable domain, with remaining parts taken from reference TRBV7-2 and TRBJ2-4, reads GAGVSQSPSNKVTEKGKDVELRCDPISGHTALYWYRQSLGQGLEFLIYFQGNSAPDKSGLPSDRFSAERTGGSVSTLTIQRTQQEDSAVYLCASSSQGLPYFGAGTRLSVL.

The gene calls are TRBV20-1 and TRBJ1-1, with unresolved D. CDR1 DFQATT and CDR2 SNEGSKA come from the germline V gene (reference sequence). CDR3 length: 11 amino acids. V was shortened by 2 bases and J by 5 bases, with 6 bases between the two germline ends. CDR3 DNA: TGCAGTGCTAGATCCGTGACTGAAGCTTTCTTT. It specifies CSARSVTEAFF.

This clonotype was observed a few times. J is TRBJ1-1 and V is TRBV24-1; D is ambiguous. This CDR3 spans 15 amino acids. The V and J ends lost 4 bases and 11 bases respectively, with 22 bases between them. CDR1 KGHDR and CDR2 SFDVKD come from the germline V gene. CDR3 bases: TGTGCCACCAGTGACCCCTCGACACGGAGGGAGGTCGCTTTCTTT. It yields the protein CATSDPSTRREVAFF.

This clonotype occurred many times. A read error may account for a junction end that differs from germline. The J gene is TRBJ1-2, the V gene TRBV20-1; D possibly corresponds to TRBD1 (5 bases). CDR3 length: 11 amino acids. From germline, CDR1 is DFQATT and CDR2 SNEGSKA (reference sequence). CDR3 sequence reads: CSGGGNNGYTF. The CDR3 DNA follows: TGCAGTGGCGGGGGTAACAATGGCTACACCTTC.

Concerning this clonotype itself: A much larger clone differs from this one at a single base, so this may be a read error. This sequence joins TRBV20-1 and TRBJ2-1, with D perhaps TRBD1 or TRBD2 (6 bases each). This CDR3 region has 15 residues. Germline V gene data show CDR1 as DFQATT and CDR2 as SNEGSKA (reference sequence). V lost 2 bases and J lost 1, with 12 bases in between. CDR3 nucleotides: TGCAGTGCTAGAAGGGGGGAAAGATCCTACAATGAGCAGTTCTTC. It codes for CSARRGERSYNEQFF.

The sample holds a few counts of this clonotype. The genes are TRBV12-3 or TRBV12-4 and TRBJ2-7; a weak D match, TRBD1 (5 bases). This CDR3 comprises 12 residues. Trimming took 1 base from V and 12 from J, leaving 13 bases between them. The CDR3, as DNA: TGTGCCAGCAGTTTAGTTTCCAGGGCTCCGTACTTC. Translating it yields CASSLVSRAPYF.

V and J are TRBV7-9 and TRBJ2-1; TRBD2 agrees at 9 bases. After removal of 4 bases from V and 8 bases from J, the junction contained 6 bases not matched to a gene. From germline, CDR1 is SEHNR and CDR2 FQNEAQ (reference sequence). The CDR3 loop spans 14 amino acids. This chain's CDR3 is CASSSATSGHEQFF. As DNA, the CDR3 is TGTGCCAGCAGCTCGGCGACTAGCGGACATGAGCAGTTCTTC.

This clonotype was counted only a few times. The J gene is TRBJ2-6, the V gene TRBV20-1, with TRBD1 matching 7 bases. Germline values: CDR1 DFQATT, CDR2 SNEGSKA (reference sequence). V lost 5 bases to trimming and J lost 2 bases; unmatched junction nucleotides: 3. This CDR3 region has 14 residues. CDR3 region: CSADDRAGANVLTF. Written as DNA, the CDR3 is TGCAGTGCTGACGACAGGGCTGGGGCCAACGTCCTGACTTTC.

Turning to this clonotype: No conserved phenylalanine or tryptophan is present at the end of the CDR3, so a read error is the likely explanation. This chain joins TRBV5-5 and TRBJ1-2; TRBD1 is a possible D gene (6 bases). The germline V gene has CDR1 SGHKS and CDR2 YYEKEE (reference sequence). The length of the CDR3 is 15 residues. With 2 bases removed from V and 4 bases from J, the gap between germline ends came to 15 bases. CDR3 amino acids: CASSFGQGTPYGYTL. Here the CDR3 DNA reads TGTGCCAGCAGCTTTGGTCAGGGGACCCCCTATGGCTACACCCTC.

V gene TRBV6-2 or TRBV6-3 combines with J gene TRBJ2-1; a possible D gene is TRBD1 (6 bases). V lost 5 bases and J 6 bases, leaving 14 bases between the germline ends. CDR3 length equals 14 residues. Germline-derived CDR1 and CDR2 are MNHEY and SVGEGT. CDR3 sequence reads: CASSDTGHPNEQFF. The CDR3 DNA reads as TGTGCCAGCAGTGACACGGGACACCCCAATGAGCAGTTCTTC.

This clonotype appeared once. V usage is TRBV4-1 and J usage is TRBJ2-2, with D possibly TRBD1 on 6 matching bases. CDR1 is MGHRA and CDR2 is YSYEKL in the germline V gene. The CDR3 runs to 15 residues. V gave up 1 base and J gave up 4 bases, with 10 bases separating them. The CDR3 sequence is CASSQVPDSTGELFF. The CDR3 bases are TGCGCCAGCAGCCAAGTACCGGACAGCACCGGGGAGCTGTTTTTT.

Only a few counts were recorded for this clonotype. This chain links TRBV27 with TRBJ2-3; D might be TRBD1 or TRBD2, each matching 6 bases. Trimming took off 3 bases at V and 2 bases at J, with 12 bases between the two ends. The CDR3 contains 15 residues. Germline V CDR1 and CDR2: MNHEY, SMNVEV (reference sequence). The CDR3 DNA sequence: TGTGCCAGCAGTTTCGGGGGCGAAATCACAGATACGCAGTATTTT. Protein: CASSFGGEITDTQYF.

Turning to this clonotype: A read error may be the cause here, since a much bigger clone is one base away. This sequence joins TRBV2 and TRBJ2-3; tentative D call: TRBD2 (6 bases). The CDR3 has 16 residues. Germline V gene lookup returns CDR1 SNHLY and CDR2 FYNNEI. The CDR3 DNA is TGTGCCAGCGGTTCTCTAGGCGGGGCCAGCACAGATACGCCGTATTTT. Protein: CASGSLGGASTDTPYF.

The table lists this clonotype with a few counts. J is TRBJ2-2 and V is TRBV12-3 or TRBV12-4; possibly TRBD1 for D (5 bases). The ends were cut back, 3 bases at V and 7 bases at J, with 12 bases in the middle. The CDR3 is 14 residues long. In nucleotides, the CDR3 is TGTGCCAGCAGTTTGGGGCAGGGCGTCGGGGAGCTGTTTTTT. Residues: CASSLGQGVGELFF.

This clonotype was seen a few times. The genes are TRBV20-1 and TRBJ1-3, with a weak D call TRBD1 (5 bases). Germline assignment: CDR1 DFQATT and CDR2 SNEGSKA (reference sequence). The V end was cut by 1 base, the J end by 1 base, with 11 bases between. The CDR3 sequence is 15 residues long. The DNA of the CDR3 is TGCAGTGCTAGAGGGGTAGGGACGTCTGGAAACACCATATATTTT. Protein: CSARGVGTSGNTIYF.

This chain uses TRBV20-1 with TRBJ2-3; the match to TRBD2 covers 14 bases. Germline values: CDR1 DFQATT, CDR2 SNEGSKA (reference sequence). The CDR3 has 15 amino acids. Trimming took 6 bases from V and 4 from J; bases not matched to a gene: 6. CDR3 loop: CSATGTSGGSDTQYF. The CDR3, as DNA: TGCAGTGCCACCGGGACTAGCGGGGGCTCAGATACGCAGTATTTT.